This T cell receptor (beta chain) was recorded in a study of cytomegalovirus exposure and HLA in healthy donors. Study context: There were around 100 million unique TCR beta sequences, drawn from about 179 million T cells, in an earlier analysis.

Each donor's status was that of a healthy bone marrow donor. Study-level points and caveats: Later analysis showed TCR association rates varying by HLA locus, highest for DRB1 and lowest for HLA-C. Looking again later, the authors saw that most CMV-associated TCR beta chains seemed HLA-restricted.

In regard to this clone: As yet, its antigen is unknown.

CDR3 length: 15 residues. After removal of 0 bases from V and 4 bases from J, the junction contained 5 bases not matched to a gene. Germline values: CDR1 MNHNY, CDR2 SVGAGI (reference sequence). PCR employed 60 Vbeta and 13 Jbeta primers. TCRdb keeps only in-frame clones here, not all; method: immunoSEQ multiplex PCR. The sample holds under 200,000 clones, 65% to 85% seen once. The source is a woman aged 45-65 years in good health and CMV-seropositive. The chain couples TRBV6-6 to TRBJ1-1; 7 nucleotides agree with TRBD1. Source material: PBMCs. The CDR3 is CASSYSPGGGTEAFF. The CDR3 DNA sequence: TGTGCCAGCAGTTACTCGCCAGGGGGTGGCACTGAAGCTTTCTTT.